This T cell receptor beta chain comes out of a study of blood T cell repertoires in COVID-19. About the study: PBMCs, B-cell-depleted T cells, or T cells provided the cDNA or gDNA that made up the material.

The protocol was immunoSEQ multiplex PCR, while the TCRdb copy is restricted to in-frame clones and leaves out a portion. The data contain some 260,000 clones, about 91% of them seen just once; the ten biggest clones take up about 6.7%. The CDR3 is 11 residues long. The rearrangement links TRBV21-1 to TRBJ1-2; no check of the table's D call, TRBD1, against the DNA was made. TRBV21-1 is an annotated pseudogene. This TCR was sampled from a woman under 40 with COVID-19, enrolled during active disease. Sequenced sample: peripheral blood. CDR3 in amino acids: CASSSTRGYTF. In nucleotides, the CDR3 is TGTGCCAGCAGCAGCACACGTGGCTACACCTTC.